The entry below describes one T cell receptor (beta chain). The CDR3 covers 14 residues. The V and J ends lost 5 bases and 2 bases respectively, with 10 bases between them. The germline V gene encodes CDR1 SGHAT and CDR2 FQNNGV. Produced via immunoSEQ multiplex PCR; TCRdb's table is partial and in-frame only. Among about 100,000 clones listed, 79% were seen once. The data derive from a study of glioma-infiltrating T cells after dendritic cell vaccination. The chain recombines TRBV11-2 with TRBJ1-5; D is uncertain. The clonotype comes from a human donor with glioblastoma. The material sequenced was blood, taken before dendritic cell vaccination. CDR3 region: CASSRVGGNQPQHF. CDR3 coding DNA: TGTGCCAGCAGCCGTGTGGGAGGCAATCAGCCCCAGCATTTT.